These 27 T cell receptor beta chains share one sample of origin, sequenced in a study of control samples from healthy donors and cancer patients. Some clones are missing from TCRdb's copy, which holds only in-frame ones; the method was immunoSEQ multiplex PCR. Here the sample spans some 130,000 clones, approximately 92% being singletons. Source material: blood. These TCRs come from a woman between 45 and 65 years old in good health.

The V and J genes are TRBV3-1 (or the pseudogene TRBV3-2) and TRBJ2-7; 9 bases fit TRBD2. The CDR3 covers 14 residues. Looked up from germline, CDR1 is LGHDT and CDR2 is YNNKEL (reference sequence). V shed 6 bases and J 3 bases; nucleotides not matched to a gene: 6. CDR3 sequence (DNA): TGTGCCAGCAGTCGCGGGGGGGCTAACTACGAGCAGTACTTC. The encoded protein is CASSRGGANYEQYF.

The J gene is TRBJ1-4, the V gene TRBV2, with 7 bases lining up with TRBD1. From germline, CDR1 is SNHLY and CDR2 FYNNEI. This CDR3 region has 13 residues. Trimming cost V 7 bases and J 1 base; bases outside gene matches: 0. CDR3 nucleotides: TGTGCCAGCAACAGGGGAACTAATGAAAAACTGTTTTTT. Encoded protein: CASNRGTNEKLFF.

This clone was found once. The chain recombines TRBV11-3 with TRBJ1-5, with D tentatively TRBD1 (5 bases). Germline CDR1 reads SGHNT; CDR2 reads YENEEA. This CDR3 is 15 amino acids long. Trimming pared 4 bases from V and 5 bases from J, leaving 15 bases between. The CDR3 region is CASSSRDFEYQPQHF. Here the CDR3 DNA reads TGTGCCAGCAGCTCCAGGGATTTCGAGTATCAGCCCCAGCATTTT. The full variable domain, its missing parts supplied by reference TRBV11-3 and TRBJ1-5, is EAGVVQSPRYKIIEKKQPVAFWCNPISGHNTLYWYLQNLGQGPELLIRYENEEAVDDSQLPKDRFSAERLKGVDSTLKIQPAELGDSAVYLCASSSRDFEYQPQHFGDGTRLSIL.

The chain combines TRBV12-5 with TRBJ1-2; the match to TRBD1 covers 8 bases. The CDR3 sequence is 17 residues long. Germline V gene data show CDR1 as LGHNT and CDR2 as FRNRAP. The J segment lost 6 bases and the V segment lost 3 bases, leaving 15 bases of the junction unmatched. Here the CDR3 reads CASGLKIRGRSMDGYTF. The CDR3 nucleotides are TGTGCTAGTGGTTTAAAAATCAGGGGGCGATCGATGGATGGCTACACCTTC.

There are a few counts of this clone. V gene TRBV27 combines with J gene TRBJ1-5; D is ambiguous. With 3 bases removed from V and 3 bases from J, the gap between germline ends came to 9 bases. This CDR3 has 14 residues. Germline CDR1 reads MNHEY; CDR2 reads SMNVEV (reference sequence). CDR3 bases: TGTGCCAGCAGTTTCGGGAGCTCCAATCAGCCCCAGCATTTT. The encoded protein is CASSFGSSNQPQHF.

This chain links TRBV12-3 or TRBV12-4 with TRBJ1-2; D is uncertain. Trimming took off 2 bases at V and 1 base at J, with 2 bases between the two ends. The CDR3 is 12 amino acids. For the CDR3, the DNA is TGTGCCAGCAGTTTAAGTAACTATGGCTACACCTTC. The encoded protein is CASSLSNYGYTF.

The chain has TRBV5-6 and TRBJ2-3, with 10 bases identical to TRBD2. Germline V gene sequence: CDR1 SGHDT, CDR2 YYEEEE. V lost 2 bases, J lost 1 base, and 4 bases stayed unmatched. CDR3 length equals 16 residues. This CDR3 reads CASSFTGTSGTDTQYF. DNA for the CDR3: TGTGCCAGCAGCTTTACAGGGACTAGCGGCACAGATACGCAGTATTTT.

The J gene is TRBJ1-1, the V gene TRBV18; 11 bases line up with TRBD1. V shed 4 bases, J shed 7 bases, and the junction held 2 bases outside the gene matches. The CDR3 has 13 amino acids. Per the germline V gene, CDR1 is KGHSH and CDR2 is LQKENI. The CDR3 is CASSLGTGGEAFF. The CDR3 coding sequence is TGTGCCAGCTCACTCGGGACAGGGGGTGAAGCTTTCTTT.

The genes are TRBV28 and TRBJ2-7; D uncertain. The CDR3 length is 11 residues. V gave up 10 bases and J gave up 2 bases, with 9 bases separating them. CDR1 is MDHEN, CDR2 SYDVKM, per germline. The chain's CDR3 is CATSGPYEQYF. Written as DNA, the CDR3 is TGTGCCACCTCCGGCCCCTACGAGCAGTACTTC.

This chain links TRBV2 with TRBJ1-5; the D is unclear. V lost 10 bases, J lost 3 bases, and 10 bases lay in between. The CDR3 is 12 amino acids. In germline, CDR1 is SNHLY, CDR2 FYNNEI. The CDR3 is CATADDNQPQHF. CDR3 DNA: TGTGCCACCGCTGATGACAATCAGCCCCAGCATTTT.

The gene calls are TRBV14 and TRBJ1-1; D gene ambiguous. CDR1 and CDR2 from the germline V gene are SGHDN and FVKESK. The V gene lost 4 bases and the J gene lost 7 bases, with 10 bases spanning the gap. This CDR3 is built from 12 residues. The DNA for the CDR3 is TGTGCCAGCAGCCCCCGGGTAGGTGAAGCTTTCTTT. Translating it yields CASSPRVGEAFF. Drawing the rest from reference TRBV14 and TRBJ1-1, the complete variable domain is EAGVTQFPSHSVIEKGQTVTLRCDPISGHDNLYWYRRVMGKEIKFLLHFVKESKQDESGMPNNRFLAERTGGTYSTLKVQPAELEDSGVYFCASSPRVGEAFFGQGTRLTVV.

This clone was detected once. The chain links TRBV9 to TRBJ2-7; 9 bases are a match to TRBD1. The length of the CDR3 is 16 residues. V trimming: 4 bases; J trimming: 4 bases; junction bases outside the gene matches: 12. Germline V gene data show CDR1 as SGDLS and CDR2 as YYNGEE. This chain's CDR3 is CASSTHPGTGRYEQYF. The DNA for the CDR3 is TGTGCCAGCAGCACACACCCCGGGACAGGGAGATACGAGCAGTACTTC.

V gene TRBV11-2 combines with J gene TRBJ2-1; D is undetermined. CDR3 length equals 12 residues. From germline, CDR1 is SGHAT and CDR2 FQNNGV. V lost 0 bases and J lost 10, with 7 bases in between. In DNA, the CDR3 is TGTGCCAGCAGCTTAGATCGGTTAGAGCAGTTCTTC. Translation: CASSLDRLEQFF.

This sequence joins TRBV28 and TRBJ1-2; D gene ambiguous. Trimming cost V 6 bases and J 2 bases, with 13 bases left between them. Looked up from germline, CDR1 is MDHEN and CDR2 is SYDVKM. This CDR3 has 14 residues. CDR3 residues: CASSAPPENYGYTF. The CDR3 DNA sequence: TGTGCCAGCAGCGCCCCCCCAGAAAACTATGGCTACACCTTC.

This sequence joins TRBV3-1 (or the pseudogene TRBV3-2) and TRBJ2-1; the match to TRBD1 covers 11 bases. The CDR3 consists of 14 residues. The V gene's germline CDR1 is LGHDT and CDR2 YNNKEL (reference sequence). V shed 5 bases, J shed 7 bases, and the junction held 4 bases outside the gene matches. As DNA, the CDR3 is TGTGCCAGCAGCAGCCGGGACAGGGGGAATGAGCAGTTCTTC. Translated: CASSSRDRGNEQFF.

This clone was counted between two and nine times. This chain uses TRBV2 with TRBJ2-3; D might be TRBD2 (6 bases). Between the trimmed V and J ends, which lost 6 bases and 5 bases, there was a span of 21 bases. CDR1 and CDR2 from the germline V gene are SNHLY and FYNNEI. The CDR3 runs to 16 residues. CDR3 amino acids: CASRTGPGLGRDTQYF. The CDR3 DNA reads TGTGCCAGCAGGACGGGACCGGGACTGGGGAGAGATACGCAGTATTTT.

V gene TRBV6-1 combines with J gene TRBJ2-1; 9 nucleotides match TRBD2. The germline CDR1 and CDR2 sequences are MNHNS and SASEGT. The CDR3 is 15 residues long. Trimming removed 2 bases from V and 2 bases from J; junction bases left unmatched: 1. The CDR3 reads CASSESGGTYNEQFF. The DNA for the CDR3 is TGTGCCAGCAGTGAAAGCGGGGGGACCTACAATGAGCAGTTCTTC.

Only a few counts were recorded for this clone. This rearrangement joins TRBV19 to TRBJ1-6; no reliable D call. The CDR3 runs to 15 residues. Trimming removed 3 bases at V and 5 bases at J, with 11 bases between. CDR1 is LNHDA and CDR2 is SQIVND in the germline V gene (reference sequence). CDR3 protein: CASSMEGMDNSPLHF. Here the CDR3 DNA reads TGTGCCAGTAGTATGGAGGGAATGGATAATTCACCCCTCCACTTT.

This chain uses TRBV12-5 with TRBJ1-6, with 7 bases lining up with TRBD1. The CDR3 totals 17 residues. Germline V gene data show CDR1 as LGHNT and CDR2 as FRNRAP. V lost 0 bases to trimming and J lost 9 bases; unmatched junction nucleotides: 11. The CDR3 is CASGLVLGRGSSSPLHF. The CDR3, as DNA: TGTGCTAGTGGTTTGGTACTGGGCAGGGGGTCGAGTTCACCCCTCCACTTT. The full variable domain, rest sourced from reference TRBV12-5 and TRBJ1-6, is DARVTQTPRHKVTEMGQEVTMRCQPILGHNTVFWYRQTMMQGLELLAYFRNRAPLDDSGMPKDRFSAEMPDATLATLKIQPSEPRDSAVYFCASGLVLGRGSSSPLHFGNGTRLTVT.

J is TRBJ2-5 and V is TRBV11-2, with a weak D call TRBD1 (6 bases). CDR1 and CDR2 (germline): SGHAT, FQNNGV. CDR3 size: 12 residues. Trimming pared 5 bases from V and 5 bases from J, leaving 9 bases between. DNA for the CDR3: TGTGCCAGCAGCCAACAGGGTGAGACCCAGTACTTC. As protein: CASSQQGETQYF.

The rearrangement joins TRBV12-5 to TRBJ1-2; 10 bases are shared with TRBD1. The CDR3 covers 15 residues. Germline CDR1 reads LGHNT; CDR2 reads FRNRAP. Unmatched junction bases numbered 11, after V lost 5 bases and J lost 8 bases. The CDR3 nucleotides read TGTGCTAGTGGTCCGGCCGGGACAGGGGTTGGAGGCTACACCTTC. It yields the protein CASGPAGTGVGGYTF. Looking up the rest from reference TRBV12-5 and TRBJ1-2 gives the full variable domain: DARVTQTPRHKVTEMGQEVTMRCQPILGHNTVFWYRQTMMQGLELLAYFRNRAPLDDSGMPKDRFSAEMPDATLATLKIQPSEPRDSAVYFCASGPAGTGVGGYTFGSGTRLTVV.

The rearrangement uses TRBV6-6 and TRBJ2-2, with D possibly matching TRBD2 (6 bases). The CDR3 runs 15 residues. Germline CDR1 reads MNHNY; CDR2 reads SVGAGI (reference sequence). Trimming shortened V by 2 bases and J by 5 bases, and 12 bases separated the two germline ends. In DNA form, the CDR3 reads TGTGCCAGCAGTTACACCGGACTAACTACCGGGGAGCTGTTTTTT. It yields the protein CASSYTGLTTGELFF.

The chain joins TRBV3-1 (or the pseudogene TRBV3-2) to TRBJ2-5; D might be TRBD2 (6 bases). CDR3 size: 14 residues. With 5 bases removed from V and 1 base from J, the gap between germline ends came to 11 bases. Germline CDR1 is LGHDT and CDR2 is YNNKEL (reference sequence). The DNA for the CDR3 is TGTGCCAGCAGCGTTAAACTAGCCCAAGAGACCCAGTACTTC. Translation gives CASSVKLAQETQYF.

This clone was seen once. V gene TRBV10-3 combines with J gene TRBJ1-2; D gene uncertain. V was shortened by 2 bases and J by 4 bases, with 14 bases between the two germline ends. Germline V gene lookup returns CDR1 ENHRY and CDR2 SYGVKD. This CDR3 spans 15 amino acids. The CDR3 DNA reads as TGTGCCATCAGTGAGGGACCCAGCGGAGGCTATGGCTACACCTTC. It codes for CAISEGPSGGYGYTF.

V gene TRBV7-8 combines with J gene TRBJ1-2; tentatively, D is TRBD1 (5 bases). Germline CDR1 reads SGHVS; CDR2 reads FQNEAQ. Trimming left V 6 bases short and J 3 bases short, with 11 bases between. This CDR3 region has 13 residues. CDR3 bases: TGTGCCAGCAGATTTGGGGCAGACTATGGCTACACCTTC. The encoded protein is CASRFGADYGYTF.

This clone was observed a few times. This chain uses TRBV10-3 with TRBJ1-2, with a possible D match to TRBD1 (5 bases). There are 13 residues in the CDR3. CDR1 is ENHRY, CDR2 SYGVKD, per germline. Trimming took off 2 bases at V and 7 bases at J, with 11 bases between the two ends. CDR3 protein: CAISETGGGGYTF. CDR3 bases: TGTGCCATCAGTGAGACAGGCGGAGGTGGCTACACCTTC.

This chain joins TRBV27 and TRBJ2-2; 11 nucleotides line up with TRBD2. This CDR3 has 18 residues. Germline V gene lookup returns CDR1 MNHEY and CDR2 SMNVEV (reference sequence). The J segment lost 1 base and the V segment lost 2 bases, leaving 6 bases of the junction unmatched. CDR3 DNA sequence: TGTGCCAGCAGTTTAGGGCTAGCGGGAGGAGTGAACACCGGGGAGCTGTTTTTT. Encoded protein: CASSLGLAGGVNTGELFF.